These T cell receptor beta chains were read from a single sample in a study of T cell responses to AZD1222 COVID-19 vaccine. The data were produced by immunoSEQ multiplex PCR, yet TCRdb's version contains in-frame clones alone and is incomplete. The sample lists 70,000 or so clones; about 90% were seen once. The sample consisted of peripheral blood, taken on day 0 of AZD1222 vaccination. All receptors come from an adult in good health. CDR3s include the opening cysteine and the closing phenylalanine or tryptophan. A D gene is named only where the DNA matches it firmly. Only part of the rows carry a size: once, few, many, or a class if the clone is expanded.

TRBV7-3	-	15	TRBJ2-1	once	CASSFPITEPGLRFF	TGTGCCAGCAGCTTCCCGATAACGGAACCGGGACTTAGGTTCTTC
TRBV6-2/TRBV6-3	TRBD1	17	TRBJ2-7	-	CASSYAKTGYSPYEQYF	TGTGCCAGCAGTTACGCTAAGACAGGGTACTCGCCCTACGAGCAGTACTTC
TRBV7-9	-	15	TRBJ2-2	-	CASSLAGGNTGELFF	TGTGCCAGCAGCTTAGCGGGAGGGAACACCGGGGAGCTGTTTTTT
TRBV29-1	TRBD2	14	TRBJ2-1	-	CSVEFGAGGNEQFF	TGCAGCGTTGAATTTGGGGCGGGGGGTAATGAGCAGTTCTTC
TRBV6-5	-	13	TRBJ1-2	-	CASRYASAGSYTF	TGTGCCAGCCGCTACGCCAGCGCTGGGAGCTACACCTTC
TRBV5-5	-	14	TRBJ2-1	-	CASSPQRGDPEQFF	TGTGCCAGCAGCCCGCAACGGGGCGACCCTGAGCAGTTCTTC
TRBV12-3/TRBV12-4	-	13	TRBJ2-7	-	CASSFQGTYEQYF	TGTGCCAGCAGTTTTCAGGGTACCTACGAGCAGTACTTC
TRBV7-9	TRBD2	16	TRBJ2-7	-	CASSLGLAGYSYEQYF	TGTGCCAGCAGCTTAGGATTAGCGGGATACTCCTACGAGCAGTACTTC
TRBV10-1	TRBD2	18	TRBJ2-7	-	CASSEGLAGGSRSYEQYF	TGCGCCAGCAGTGAGGGACTAGCGGGAGGCTCCCGCTCCTACGAGCAGTACTTC
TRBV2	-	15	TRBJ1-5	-	CASSWWGGSNQPQHF	TGTGCCAGCAGTTGGTGGGGGGGTAGCAATCAGCCCCAGCATTTT
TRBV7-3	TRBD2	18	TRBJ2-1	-	CASSLASGRALVYNEQFF	TGTGCCAGCAGCCTAGCTAGCGGGAGGGCCTTAGTGTACAATGAGCAGTTCTTC
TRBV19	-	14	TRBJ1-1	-	CASSIFRGSTEAFF	TGTGCCAGTAGTATTTTTAGGGGATCCACTGAAGCTTTCTTT
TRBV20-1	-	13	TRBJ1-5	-	CSASWGSYQPQHF	TGCAGTGCTAGTTGGGGGAGTTATCAGCCCCAGCATTTT
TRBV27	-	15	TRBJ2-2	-	CASSLGPTNTGELFF	TGTGCCAGCAGTTTAGGGCCAACGAACACCGGGGAGCTGTTTTTT
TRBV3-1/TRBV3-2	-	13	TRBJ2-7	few	CASSQNRVSEQYF	TGTGCCAGCAGCCAAAACAGGGTCTCCGAGCAGTACTTC
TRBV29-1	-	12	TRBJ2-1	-	CSVDGNYNEQFF	TGCAGCGTTGATGGGAACTACAATGAGCAGTTCTTC
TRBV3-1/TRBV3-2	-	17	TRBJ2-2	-	CASSQGAPRSDTGELFF	TGTGCCAGCAGCCAAGGGGCGCCCCGGTCGGACACCGGGGAGCTGTTTTTT
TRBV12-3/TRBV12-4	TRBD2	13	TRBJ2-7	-	CASRSAGVGEQYF	TGTGCCAGCAGATCAGCGGGAGTGGGTGAGCAGTACTTC
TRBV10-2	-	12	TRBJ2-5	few	CASSRSQETQYF	TGCGCCAGCAGTCGATCCCAAGAGACCCAGTACTTC
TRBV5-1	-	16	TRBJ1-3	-	CASSFGELKSGNTIYF	TGCGCCAGCAGCTTTGGGGAATTAAAGTCTGGAAACACCATATATTTT
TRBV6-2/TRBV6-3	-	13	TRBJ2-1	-	CASSIKIDYEQFF	TGTGCCAGCAGTATTAAGATTGACTATGAGCAGTTCTTC
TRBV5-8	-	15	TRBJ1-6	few	CASTNPAESNSPLHF	TGTGCCAGCACAAACCCAGCAGAGTCAAATTCACCCCTCCACTTT
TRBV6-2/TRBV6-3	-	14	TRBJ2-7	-	CASSGDGSSYEQYF	TGTGCCAGCAGCGGGGACGGGAGCTCCTACGAGCAGTACTTC
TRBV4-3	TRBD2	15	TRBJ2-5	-	CASSQVLREHETQYF	TGCGCCAGCAGCCAAGTTCTGCGGGAGCATGAGACCCAGTACTTC
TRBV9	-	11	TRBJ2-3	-	CASSTRDTQYF	TGTGCCAGCAGCACTCGAGATACGCAGTATTTT
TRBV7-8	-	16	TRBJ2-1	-	CASSLDYRVSYNEQFF	TGTGCCAGCAGCCTCGACTACCGAGTGTCCTACAATGAGCAGTTCTTC
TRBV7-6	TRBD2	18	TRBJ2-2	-	CASSLGTRLAGNAGELFF	TGTGCCAGCAGCTTAGGAACTCGACTAGCGGGAAACGCCGGGGAGCTGTTTTTT
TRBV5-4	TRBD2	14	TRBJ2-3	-	CASSFSGSTDTQYF	TGTGCCAGCAGCTTTAGCGGGAGCACAGATACGCAGTATTTT
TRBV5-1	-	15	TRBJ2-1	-	CASSLGSAIYNEQFF	TGCGCCAGCAGCTTGGGGAGCGCCATCTACAATGAGCAGTTCTTC
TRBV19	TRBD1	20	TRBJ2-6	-	CASSIDRQGSARSGANVLTF	TGTGCCAGTAGTATAGACCGACAGGGTTCGGCACGCTCTGGGGCCAACGTCCTGACTTTC
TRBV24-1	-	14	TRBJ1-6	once	CATSDRQNNSPLHF	TGTGCCACCAGTGATCGACAGAACAATTCACCCCTCCACTTT
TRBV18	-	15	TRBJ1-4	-	CASSPRQAENEKLFF	TGTGCCAGCTCACCTCGACAGGCCGAGAATGAAAAACTGTTTTTT